A single sample is the source of the 20 T cell receptor beta chains below, sequenced in a study of T cells in Graves' hyperthyroidism and ophthalmopathy. Amplified TCR beta CDR3 regions came from RNA transcripts. When the TCR CDR3 underwent first-round RT-PCR, the HTBI primer set was used. MiXCR, run by TCRdb on the multiplex PCR reads, gives a single entry per CDR3 protein. The data hold 600,000 to 850,000 distinct CDR3 sequences, with 18% observed a single time. Sequenced sample: blood. The receptor source for this set is a woman between 50 and 59 years old with Graves' hyperthyroidism that later progressed to Graves' ophthalmopathy.

V gene TRBV7-9 combines with J gene TRBJ2-2, with 13 bases fitting TRBD2. The V segment lost 6 bases and the J segment 1 base; nucleotides outside the gene matches: 5. Germline loops: CDR1 SEHNR, CDR2 FQNEAQ (reference sequence). The CDR3 contains 17 residues. The chain's CDR3 is CASSWGLAGLNTGELFF. CDR3 in DNA: TGTGCCAGCAGTTGGGGACTAGCGGGGCTGAACACCGGGGAGCTGTTTTTT.

This chain links TRBV12-3 or TRBV12-4 with TRBJ2-5; TRBD1 matches at 9 bases. The CDR3 has 15 amino acids. V shed 4 bases, J shed 1 base, and the junction held 4 bases outside the gene matches. The CDR3 sequence is CASSWTGAVQETQYF. DNA for the CDR3: TGTGCCAGCAGTTGGACAGGGGCGGTCCAAGAGACCCAGTACTTC.

The count of this clonotype is one. This rearrangement joins TRBV9 to TRBJ2-5, with TRBD2 matching over 10 bases. The CDR3 contains 14 residues. After removal of 7 bases from V and 3 bases from J, the junction contained 6 bases not matched to a gene. Per the germline V gene, CDR1 is SGDLS and CDR2 is YYNGEE. The chain's CDR3 is CASSRGLAKETQYF. DNA of the CDR3: TGTGCCAGCTCCCGGGGACTAGCGAAAGAGACCCAGTACTTC.

This clonotype was seen many times. V is TRBV20-1 and J is TRBJ2-5, with D possibly being TRBD1 or TRBD2 (5 bases each). From germline, CDR1 is DFQATT and CDR2 SNEGSKA (reference sequence). Trimming removed 3 bases from V and 3 bases from J, with 14 bases in between. This CDR3 contains 14 residues. The CDR3 region is CSASTPRGEETQYF. CDR3 nucleotide sequence: TGCAGTGCTAGTACTCCAAGGGGAGAAGAGACCCAGTACTTC.

This clonotype was seen a few times. The V and J genes are TRBV5-1 and TRBJ2-5; D call uncertain. CDR3 size: 14 residues. V was shortened by 4 bases and J by 2 bases, with 12 bases between the two germline ends. Per the germline V gene, CDR1 is SGHRS and CDR2 is YFSETQ. CDR3 nucleotide sequence: TGCGCCAGCAGCCCGGCGACTGCTCAAGAGACCCAGTACTTC. This gives the protein CASSPATAQETQYF.

The table lists this clonotype with many counts. V gene TRBV2 combines with J gene TRBJ1-1; D is uncertain. The CDR3 runs 14 residues. Deletions cut 1 base from V and 0 bases from J, with 6 bases between. Germline CDR1 SNHLY, CDR2 FYNNEI. This CDR3 is CASSEVTMNTEAFF. CDR3 sequence (DNA): TGTGCCAGCAGTGAAGTCACAATGAACACTGAAGCTTTCTTT.

A note on this clonotype: Lacking the conserved final phenylalanine or tryptophan, this CDR3 likely reflects a read error. The chain couples TRBV20-1 to TRBJ2-7, with D tentatively TRBD1 (6 bases). V lost 7 bases, J lost 3 bases, and 10 bases lay in between. This CDR3 has 11 residues. The germline gives CDR1 DFQATT, CDR2 SNEGSKA (reference sequence). CDR3 DNA: TGCAGTGTCAACAGGGTCTACGAGCAGTACCTC. Its protein is CSVNRVYEQYL.

In the case of this clonotype: This may come from a read error, since a much larger clone is one base off. This rearrangement joins TRBV11-2 to TRBJ2-5, with 11 bases lining up with TRBD2. V gave up 7 bases and J gave up 7 bases; unmatched junction bases: 14. Germline assignment: CDR1 SGHAT and CDR2 FQNNGV. The CDR3 consists of 16 residues. CDR3 nucleotides: TGTGCCAGCACCTTGTTCGCTAGCGGGGGGAAGGGGACCCAGTACTTC. Translating gives CASTLFASGGKGTQYF.

This clonotype was picked up many times. CDR3 region: CSARGTGNEQFF. Here the CDR3 DNA reads TGCAGTGCTAGAGGGACTGGCAATGAGCAGTTCTTC. The chain recombines TRBV20-1 with TRBJ2-1; D is perhaps TRBD2 (5 bases). The CDR3 contains 12 residues. CDR1 and CDR2 (germline): DFQATT, SNEGSKA (reference sequence). Trimming removed 1 base from V and 6 bases from J, with 7 bases in between.

This chain links TRBV5-1 with TRBJ2-5, with 14 bases fitting TRBD2. After removal of 2 bases from V and 4 bases from J, the junction contained 7 bases not matched to a gene. This CDR3 region has 17 residues. CDR1 SGHRS and CDR2 YFSETQ come from the germline V gene. Here the CDR3 reads CASSFLGTSGGRETQYF. The CDR3 DNA reads TGCGCCAGCAGCTTCCTGGGGACTAGCGGGGGCAGAGAGACCCAGTACTTC. The full variable domain, completed using reference TRBV5-1 and TRBJ2-5, is KAGVTQTPRYLIKTRGQQVTLSCSPISGHRSVSWYQQTPGQGLQFLFEYFSETQRNKGNFPGRFSGRQFSNSRSEMNVSTLELGDSALYLCASSFLGTSGGRETQYFGPGTRLLVL.

There are many counts of this clonotype. This rearrangement joins TRBV30 to TRBJ1-1, with D unclear. The CDR3 has 11 amino acids. CDR1 and CDR2 (germline): GTSNPN, SVGIG (reference sequence). With 3 bases removed from V and 6 bases from J, the gap between germline ends came to 8 bases. DNA for the CDR3: TGTGCCTGGAGGGGAGGCGCTGAAGCTTTCTTT. It specifies CAWRGGAEAFF.

In its sample, this clonotype was seen many times. The chain carries TRBV11-2 and TRBJ1-1, with unresolved D. Between the trimmed V and J ends, which lost 5 bases and 5 bases, there was a span of 15 bases. Germline V lookup: CDR1 SGHAT, CDR2 FQNNGV. This CDR3 is built from 14 residues. The CDR3 region has the DNA TGTGCCAGCAGCCTATCGGCGAGTGGGACTGAAGCTTTCTTT. Its protein is CASSLSASGTEAFF.

In regard to this clonotype: The junction shows a germline mismatch at one end, possibly a read error. The chain joins TRBV6-2 or TRBV6-3 to TRBJ1-5; 7 nucleotides align to TRBD1. The CDR3 covers 14 residues. The germline gives CDR1 MNHEY, CDR2 SVGEGT. DNA of the CDR3: TGTGCCAGCATTTACAGGGGTGGCAATCAGCCCCAGCATTTT. Protein sequence: CASIYRGGNQPQHF.

This clonotype was seen a few times. The J gene is TRBJ2-3, the V gene TRBV7-2; 14 nucleotides align to TRBD2. V dropped 4 bases and J dropped 14; count of bases not matched to a gene: 8. The CDR3 consists of 14 residues. Germline CDR1 and CDR2: SGHTA and FQGNSA. The CDR3 is CASSSGLAGGIRYF. DNA of the CDR3: TGTGCCAGCAGCTCAGGACTAGCGGGGGGCATACGGTATTTT.

The V call is TRBV20-1, the J call TRBJ2-3; the D call may be TRBD1 or TRBD2 (6 bases each). Trimming removed 3 bases at V and 4 bases at J, with 20 bases between. The CDR3 has 16 amino acids. Looked up from germline, CDR1 is DFQATT and CDR2 is SNEGSKA (reference sequence). Here the CDR3 reads CSASVVGGLSADTQYF. The CDR3 DNA sequence: TGCAGTGCTAGCGTTGTGGGGGGCTTATCCGCAGATACGCAGTATTTT.

This clonotype was seen ten or more times. The rearrangement uses TRBV6-1 and TRBJ2-2; TRBD2 matches 11 bases. Germline V gene data show CDR1 as MNHNS and CDR2 as SASEGT. The ends lost 4 bases at V and 4 bases at J; junction bases unmatched: 5. The CDR3 totals 16 residues. CDR3 sequence: CASSARLAGLTGELFF. The CDR3, as DNA: TGTGCCAGCAGTGCCCGACTAGCGGGGCTCACCGGGGAGCTGTTTTTT.

This clonotype was counted many times. This rearrangement joins TRBV6-2 or TRBV6-3 to TRBJ1-2, with TRBD1 as a possible D gene (5 bases). This CDR3 spans 13 amino acids. V lost 6 bases, J lost 5 bases, and 13 bases lay in between. The germline V gene encodes CDR1 MNHEY and CDR2 SVGEGT. This chain's CDR3 is CASRPGLGYGYTF. As DNA, the CDR3 is TGTGCCAGCAGACCAGGGTTAGGGTATGGCTACACCTTC.

This clonotype turned up a few times. The genes are TRBV14 and TRBJ2-5; weak D call: TRBD2 (6 bases). V dropped 8 bases and J dropped 12 bases, with 25 bases sitting between them. This CDR3 is 14 amino acids long. Looked up from germline, CDR1 is SGHDN and CDR2 is FVKESK. The CDR3 reads CASRNGTFPGLKYF. The CDR3 nucleotides are TGTGCCAGCCGTAACGGGACGTTCCCGGGACTGAAGTACTTC.

The chain couples TRBV12-3 or TRBV12-4 to TRBJ2-2; the match to TRBD1 covers 7 bases. CDR3 length: 15 residues. V shed 7 bases, J shed 7 bases, and the junction held 12 bases outside the gene matches. CDR3 nucleotides: TGTGCCAGCACCATGGGGCAGGGGGTTAACGGGGAGCTGTTTTTT. This codes for CASTMGQGVNGELFF.

The rearrangement uses TRBV10-2 and TRBJ1-5; TRBD1 aligns across 9 bases. In germline, CDR1 is WSHSY, CDR2 SAAADI. This CDR3 is 16 amino acids long. The trim removed 1 base at V and 3 bases at J, leaving 4 bases unmatched. CDR3 nucleotide sequence: TGCGCCAGCAGTGAGTGGGGGACAGGGAACAATCAGCCCCAGCATTTT. Translation: CASSEWGTGNNQPQHF.